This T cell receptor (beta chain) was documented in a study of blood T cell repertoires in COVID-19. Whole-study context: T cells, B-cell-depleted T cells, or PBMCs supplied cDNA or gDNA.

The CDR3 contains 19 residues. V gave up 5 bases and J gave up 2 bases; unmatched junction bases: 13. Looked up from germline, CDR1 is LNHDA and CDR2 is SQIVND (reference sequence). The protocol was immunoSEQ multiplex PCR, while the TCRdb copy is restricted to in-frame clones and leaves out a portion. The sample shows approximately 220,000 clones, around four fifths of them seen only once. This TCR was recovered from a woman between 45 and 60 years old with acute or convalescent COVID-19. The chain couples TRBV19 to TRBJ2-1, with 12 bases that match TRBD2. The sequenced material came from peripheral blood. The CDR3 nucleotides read TGTGCCAGTAGTCCTCGGGCTAGCGGGAGGGCCATTACCTACAATGAGCAGTTCTTC. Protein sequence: CASSPRASGRAITYNEQFF.